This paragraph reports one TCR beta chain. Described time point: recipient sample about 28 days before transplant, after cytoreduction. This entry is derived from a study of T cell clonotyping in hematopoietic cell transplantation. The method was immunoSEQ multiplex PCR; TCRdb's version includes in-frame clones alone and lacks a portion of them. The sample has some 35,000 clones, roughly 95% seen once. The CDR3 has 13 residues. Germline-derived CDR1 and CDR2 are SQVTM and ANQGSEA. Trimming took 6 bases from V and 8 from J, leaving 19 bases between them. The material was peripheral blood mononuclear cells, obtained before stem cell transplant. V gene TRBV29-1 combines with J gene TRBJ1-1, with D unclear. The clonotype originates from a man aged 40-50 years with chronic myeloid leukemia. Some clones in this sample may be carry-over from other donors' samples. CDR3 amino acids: CSVPGRPGSEAFF. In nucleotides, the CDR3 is TGCAGCGTCCCCGGCCGCCCCGGGTCCGAAGCTTTCTTT.